This TCR beta chain was sequenced in a study of T cell clones after liver transplantation. Germline V gene lookup returns CDR1 SGHTA and CDR2 FQGNSA. The CDR3 is 13 residues long. Trimming took off 5 bases at V and 5 bases at J, with 12 bases between the two ends. Sequencing was performed with immunoSEQ multiplex PCR; in TCRdb, only in-frame clones are kept and a portion is missing. Found here are approximately 72,000 clones, around 90% of them singletons; the top ten hold approximately 2.6%. This chain connects TRBV7-2 to TRBJ2-5; D gene uncertain. The source material was CD4+ T cells from blood, sampled before liver transplant. The sequence derives from a human donor who received a liver transplant. The chain's CDR3 is CASSRSLQETQYF. The CDR3, as DNA: TGTGCCAGCAGCCGGAGCCTCCAGGAGACCCAGTACTTC.